This paragraph covers one TCR beta chain sequence. The table lists this clonotype with a few counts. Which antigen it targets is not known. The sample holds no much larger clone one base away, and base qualities are not on file. The donors were about 40 Caucasian individuals from Russia, aged about 6 to 95 years, who were systemically healthy. Each donor gave ten milliliters of peripheral blood, collected into EDTA-treated Vacutainer tubes. Ficoll-Paque density-gradient centrifugation was used to isolate PBMCs, with at least 6 million per sample. Trizol reagent was used to extract total RNA from PBMCs, with at least 5.5 micrograms per sample. Naive CD45RAhigh/CD27high T cell percentages were measured by flow cytometry on a PBMC aliquot from every donor. The record originates from a study of blood T cells in healthy people across ages (dated by TCRdb to 2015 to 2017). Some background on the complete study: In model experiments, roughly one uniquely barcoded TCR beta cDNA molecule per two T cells was captured by template switching. The study measured age-related changes in TCR beta repertoire diversity using deep sequencing normalized with unique cDNA molecular identifiers. Donors were grouped into four age groups: young (average 16 years), middle-aged (about 40), aged (around 60) and long-lived (around 80). The study analyzed two additional independent replicas of 1 million unique cDNA reads from the same blood draw for two donors, one aged 18 to 29 and one aged 80 or older. The investigation overall reported the following: Because profiling used bulk unsorted PBMCs, naive and antigen-experienced compartments could not be compared conclusively. There was a strong correlation between observed TCR beta diversity and the percentage of naive T cells measured by flow cytometry. Donor CMV infection status was unknown, potentially confounding age-related changes in expanded clonotypes. Observed TCR beta diversity per million T cells fell roughly linearly with age, and a significant reduction was already apparent by age around 40. The long-lived group showed more naive CD4+ T cells, fewer expanded clones and increased TCR diversity than the aged group, suggesting age selection. Estimates of total diversity from one million sequenced T cells were regarded as lower bounds and underestimates.

Taken from the germline V gene, the CDR1 and CDR2 loops are MDHEN and SYDVKM. The CDR3 has 13 amino acids, counting the end cysteine and phenylalanine. The CDR3 DNA has 39 bases and is translated from base 1. Library preparation used 5' RACE. Instrument used: Illumina HiSeq 2500. A second about 7 to 11 cycle PCR used a sample-barcoded 5' primer and a J-beta primer mix. A unique molecular identifier was introduced onto each TCR beta cDNA molecule by a template-switch 5' adaptor carrying 12 random nucleotides. At least 3 million CDR3-containing paired-end reads were obtained from each sample. First-strand cDNA was synthesized from all RNA with the Mint cDNA synthesis kit, primed by a TRBC-specific oligonucleotide. Following uracil-DNA glycosylase treatment, all cDNA underwent a first 18-cycle PCR with the universal primers M1SS and BC2_uni_R. Turning to the authors' computational methods: For normalization, 1 million high-quality reads, each with a distinct molecular identifier, were randomly selected from each sample. Reads sharing molecular identifiers were discarded rather than binned into consensus sequences. MiTCR, run with a Q25 quality threshold and the strictest error-elimination algorithm, handled CDR3 identification, clonotype clustering and error correction. A nonparametric unseen species model with Euler transformation was used to estimate a lower bound on total TCR beta diversity. TCRdb trimmed the raw reads at Q25, called clones with MiXCR and kept productive beta chains. Duplicate CDR3 protein sequences are folded into a single record with the most common DNA and genes. TCRdb, not the original authors, processed these V and J calls. Here the sample has approximately 490,000 distinct CDR3 sequences; more than 20% occur a single time. 7.5% to 9% of the sample is taken by the ten largest.

These data were also reused for a study on T cells of mothers and their children. The second study's paper adds: Nine systemically healthy Caucasian individuals served as donors, namely three mothers together with their six children. cDNA synthesis used all of the extracted RNA, with approximately 1.4 ug of RNA in each 15 ul reaction. Sample barcodes and 2-4 random nucleotides were added via the M1S primer in the second PCR. Over 8.5 million TCR beta CDR3 reads came from each mother, compared with around 3 million reads from each child. Thymic selection similarly shapes TCR recombination output in related and unrelated pairs, with minor effect from inherited differences. Normalized repertoire overlap was always found to be slightly, but never significantly, higher in related mother-child pairs than in unrelated mother-child pairs. No persistent microchimeric T cell clones were detected, at a sensitivity of approximately 100 clones per million clonotypes. To look for features that set related mother-child pairs apart from unrelated individuals, the researchers ran deep NGS to compare the TCR beta repertoires of mothers and children. On average, the children were approximately 11 +/- 4 years old, while the mothers were 40 +/- 4 years old. After adapter ligation with NEBNext reagents, the libraries were sequenced on Illumina HiSeq 2000 with 100+100 nt paired-end reads. Mother and child libraries were prepared a month apart and sequenced in separate runs to prevent cross-contamination. Each donor had between roughly 450,000 and 2,300,000 distinct TCR beta clonotypes identified. Naive TCR beta clonotypes were estimated from low-frequency clonotypes matched to each donor's FACS-determined naive share, without sorting.

The clonotype was recovered from a boy between 10 and 17 years old in good health. The rearrangement joined TRBV28 to TRBJ2-5; no D gene can be assigned with confidence. The J call may not be correct, given that the DNA end is closer to TRBJ2-7. The sequenced sample consisted of blood. In nucleotide form, the sequence is TGTGCCAGCAGTTTTGGGCCTGCTTACGAGCAGTACTTC. The resulting protein is CASSFGPAYEQYF.